The rows below give T cell receptor beta chains drawn from one sample of a study of beta chain features in type 1 diabetes. Sequencing was performed with immunoSEQ multiplex PCR; in TCRdb, only in-frame clones are kept and a portion is missing. The table has about 30,000 clones, 50% to 65% seen once. The sample taken for sequencing was Tregs from blood. These receptors were taken from a woman younger than 30 with type 1 diabetes. Both conserved end residues are part of each CDR3. A D gene is named only where the DNA matches it firmly. Where a row states a size, it is once, few, many or the class of an expanded clone; other rows omit it.

j_call,clone_size,v_call,d_call,cdr3_length,cdr3_nt,cdr3_aa
TRBJ2-7,.,TRBV18,TRBD2,15,TGTGCCAGCTCACGTTCCGGGACTAGGGTAGACGAGCAGTACTTC,CASSRSGTRVDEQYF
TRBJ2-2,once,TRBV7-6,TRBD2,16,TGTGCCAGCAGTAGGACTAGCGGGAGGTCCCCCGGGGAGCTGTTTTTT,CASSRTSGRSPGELFF
TRBJ2-1,.,TRBV11-2,.,14,TGTGCCAGCAGCCCCCGACTAGATACCAATGAGCAGTTCTTC,CASSPRLDTNEQFF
TRBJ1-2,few,TRBV7-2,.,13,TGTGCCAGCAGCTTGACAGAACGCTATGGCTACACCTTC,CASSLTERYGYTF
TRBJ2-1,few,TRBV7-2,TRBD2,16,TGTGCCAGCAGCCCCCCCCGCGGGAGCTCCTACAATGAGCAGTTCTTC,CASSPPRGSSYNEQFF
TRBJ2-3,few,TRBV30,.,14,TGTGCCTGGACACTCGGAGGAAGGGCAGATACGCAGTATTTT,CAWTLGGRADTQYF
TRBJ1-2,.,TRBV7-9,.,15,TGTGCCAGCAGCCTACAGGGCCACCTCCTCTATGGCTACACCTTC,CASSLQGHLLYGYTF
TRBJ1-1,few,TRBV19,TRBD1,13,TGTGCCAGTAGTAGATGGGACAGGGATGAAGCTTTCTTT,CASSRWDRDEAFF
TRBJ1-1,few,TRBV7-2,TRBD1,13,TGTGCCAGCAGATCGACAGGGGTCACTGAAGCTTTCTTT,CASRSTGVTEAFF
TRBJ2-6,.,TRBV6-6,.,14,TGTGCCAGCAGTCGACAACCCGGGGCCAACGTCCTGACTTTC,CASSRQPGANVLTF
TRBJ1-5,few,TRBV2,.,15,TGTGCCAGCAGTGACAGGTTATATAGCAATCAGCCCCAGCATTTT,CASSDRLYSNQPQHF
TRBJ1-3,.,TRBV19,TRBD1,16,TGTGCCAGTAGTATGGGCCAGGGGGTTATTGGAAACACCATATATTTT,CASSMGQGVIGNTIYF
TRBJ2-3,once,TRBV7-9,TRBD1,14,TGTGCCAGCAGCTCCACAGGGGGCGCAGATACGCAGTATTTT,CASSSTGGADTQYF
TRBJ2-1,once,TRBV7-2,TRBD2,15,TGTGCCAGCAGCTTACGGGTAGCGGGAGGCAATGAGCAGTTCTTC,CASSLRVAGGNEQFF
TRBJ2-5,.,TRBV18,.,16,TGTGCCAGCTCACCATCTACGGGGGTTAGCAGAGAGACCCAGTACTTC,CASSPSTGVSRETQYF
TRBJ2-1,.,TRBV19,TRBD1,15,TGTGCCAGTAGTATCGGACAGGGCTCTTACAATGAGCAGTTCTTC,CASSIGQGSYNEQFF
TRBJ1-6,.,TRBV2,.,12,TGTGCCAGCAGTGTAATATATTCACCCCTCCACTTT,CASSVIYSPLHF
TRBJ2-3,medium-sized,TRBV7-2,.,15,TGTGCCAGCAGCTCGAGCGGTACCAGGACAGATACGCAGTATTTT,CASSSSGTRTDTQYF
TRBJ2-4,few,TRBV29-1,TRBD1,18,TGCAGCGTTGCGAAGGGACAGGGGAGTTCATCAGCCAAAAACATTCAGTACTTC,CSVAKGQGSSSAKNIQYF
TRBJ2-1,.,TRBV7-3,TRBD2,17,TGTGCCAGCAGCCAAAGAGTGGGGAGGGTTTTTGGAAATGAGCAGTTCTTC,CASSQRVGRVFGNEQFF
TRBJ1-2,.,TRBV5-1,TRBD1,14,TGCGCCAGCAGCCCGGACAGGGGGCTCGGTGGCTACACCTTC,CASSPDRGLGGYTF
TRBJ2-7,.,TRBV30,TRBD1,14,TGTGCCTGGAGCACGGACAGGGGCCAAAGAGGGCAGTACTTC,CAWSTDRGQRGQYF
TRBJ2-1,few,TRBV27,TRBD1,14,TGTGCCAGCAACCGACAGGGTTCCTACAATGAGCAGTTCTTC,CASNRQGSYNEQFF
TRBJ1-1,.,TRBV14,.,13,TGTGCCAGCAGCCAAGCTCGGGGGAGTGCATCTTTCTTT,CASSQARGSASFF
TRBJ1-2,once,TRBV7-2,.,14,TGTGCCAGCAGCCCCGATACAGGAAACTATGGCTACACCTTC,CASSPDTGNYGYTF
TRBJ1-1,.,TRBV6-6,TRBD1,15,TGTGCCAGCAGTTCTCGGACAGGGGCGAACACTGAAGCTTTCTTT,CASSSRTGANTEAFF
TRBJ1-1,.,TRBV6-5,TRBD1,14,TGTGCCAGCAGTCCCCGGGACAGCTACACTGAAGCTTTCTTT,CASSPRDSYTEAFF
TRBJ2-3,few,TRBV20-1,.,11,TGCAGGGGCGGGAACACAGATACGCAGTATTTT,CRGGNTDTQYF
TRBJ2-7,.,TRBV28,TRBD1,13,TGTGCCAGCCGGACAGGGACCCCCTACGAGCAGTACTTC,CASRTGTPYEQYF
TRBJ2-7,.,TRBV7-2,TRBD1,14,TGTGCCAGCAGCTTCCTGACAGGGATCAACGAGCAGTACTTC,CASSFLTGINEQYF
TRBJ2-1,.,TRBV5-1,.,16,TGCGCCAGCAGCTTGGGGGGAGGGGGACCCAACAATGAGCAGTTCTTC,CASSLGGGGPNNEQFF
TRBJ2-3,.,TRBV6-1,.,13,TGTGCCAGCAGGGGGACGGGAGTAGATACGCAGTATTTT,CASRGTGVDTQYF
TRBJ2-5,.,TRBV5-6,TRBD1,16,TGTGCCAGCAGCTCCGGGACAGGACTTGGGGTAGAGACCCAGTACTTC,CASSSGTGLGVETQYF
TRBJ1-2,.,TRBV5-6,TRBD1,17,TGTGCCAGCAGCTTGACCCCTTCGGGACAGGATAACTATGGCTACACCTTC,CASSLTPSGQDNYGYTF
TRBJ2-7,.,TRBV18,TRBD1,13,TGTGCCAGCTCCGGGACAGGGGGCTACGAGCAGTACTTC,CASSGTGGYEQYF
TRBJ2-2,.,TRBV7-3,.,13,TGTGCCAGCAGCGCGCTCACGGTCGGGGAGCTGTTTTTT,CASSALTVGELFF
TRBJ1-2,once,TRBV30,TRBD1,16,TGTGCCTGGAGGGTAACATGGACAGGCAGCCGAGATGGCTACACCTTC,CAWRVTWTGSRDGYTF
TRBJ2-2,once,TRBV4-1,TRBD2,16,TGCGCCAGCCGGGATAGCGGGAGGGTGGAGTTCGGGGAGCTGTTTTTT,CASRDSGRVEFGELFF
TRBJ2-1,.,TRBV5-1,.,15,TGCGCCAGCAGTGGGGGGAGTAACACCTACAATGAGCAGTTCTTC,CASSGGSNTYNEQFF
TRBJ1-5,.,TRBV7-2,.,15,TGTGCCAGCAGCTTAGGAGGGCTGGGCGGATGGGCCCAGCATTTT,CASSLGGLGGWAQHF
TRBJ1-1,.,TRBV7-2,.,13,TGTGCCAGCAGCTTATACGGGAACACTGAAGCTTTCTTT,CASSLYGNTEAFF
TRBJ1-2,.,TRBV2,.,14,TGTGCCAGCAGCCCTGGACCGGGCGGGGGTGGCTACACCTTC,CASSPGPGGGGYTF
TRBJ1-5,.,TRBV30,.,14,TGTGCCTGTTCGGCGGGGCGAGGCAATCAGCCCCAGCATTTT,CACSAGRGNQPQHF
TRBJ2-5,.,TRBV5-1,.,12,TGCGCCAGCAGCCCCCAACAAGAGACCCAGTACTTC,CASSPQQETQYF
TRBJ2-1,.,TRBV30,TRBD2,15,TGTGCCTGGAGTGTAACTGGGGGACTAGCGGGGGGAATTTTCTTC,CAWSVTGGLAGGIFF
TRBJ2-7,few,TRBV7-2,TRBD2,16,TGTGCCAGCAGCTTAGGTCTGGGCGGGAGGGCCGCCGAGCAGTACTTC,CASSLGLGGRAAEQYF
TRBJ2-2,.,TRBV10-2,TRBD1,16,TGCGCCAGCCTGCCTTCGGACAGGGATTTCACCGGGGAGCTGTTTTTT,CASLPSDRDFTGELFF
TRBJ2-1,.,TRBV7-2,.,15,TGTGCCAGCAGCTTAATCGGAGACGGCTACAATGAGCAGTTCTTC,CASSLIGDGYNEQFF
TRBJ1-2,.,TRBV5-4,.,15,TGTGCCAGCAGCTTGGAGCAGGGGCCTTTCTATGGCTACACCTTC,CASSLEQGPFYGYTF
TRBJ1-1,few,TRBV30,.,12,TGTGCCTGGGGCCAGGGGAACACTGAAGCTTTCTTT,CAWGQGNTEAFF
TRBJ2-1,few,TRBV18,.,16,TGTGCCAGCTCACCCAACACCCCAGGGGCCTACAATGAGCAGTTCTTC,CASSPNTPGAYNEQFF
TRBJ2-1,.,TRBV11-2,.,13,TGTGCCAGCAGCAATGACAGGGGAGGGGGGCAGTTCTTC,CASSNDRGGGQFF
TRBJ2-1,.,TRBV5-5,TRBD2,17,TGTGCCAGCAGCCTGGCGGGGGGCCCGAGCTCCTACAATGAGCAGTTCTTC,CASSLAGGPSSYNEQFF
TRBJ2-7,.,TRBV19,.,15,TGTGCCAGTAGTATAGTGAGCGGTAGAGCCTACGAGCAGTACTTC,CASSIVSGRAYEQYF
TRBJ2-1,.,TRBV6-1,TRBD2,14,TGTGCCAGCAGTGCCCGAACCGGGGGGTGGGAGCAGTTCTTC,CASSARTGGWEQFF
TRBJ2-3,.,TRBV27,TRBD2,14,TGTGCCAGCACCAAAGCGGGAAGCACAGATACGCAGTATTTT,CASTKAGSTDTQYF
TRBJ2-2,.,TRBV4-1,.,16,TGCGCCAGCAGCCATCGCCGGGCCTCGGGGACCGGGGAGCTGTTTTTT,CASSHRRASGTGELFF
TRBJ2-3,.,TRBV6-5,TRBD1,15,TGTGCCAGCAGTCCCCTCGGACAGGGCACAGATACGCAGTATTTT,CASSPLGQGTDTQYF
TRBJ1-2,.,TRBV19,TRBD1,15,TGTGCCAGTAGTCTTGGGACAGTTGCTAACTATGGCTACACCTTC,CASSLGTVANYGYTF